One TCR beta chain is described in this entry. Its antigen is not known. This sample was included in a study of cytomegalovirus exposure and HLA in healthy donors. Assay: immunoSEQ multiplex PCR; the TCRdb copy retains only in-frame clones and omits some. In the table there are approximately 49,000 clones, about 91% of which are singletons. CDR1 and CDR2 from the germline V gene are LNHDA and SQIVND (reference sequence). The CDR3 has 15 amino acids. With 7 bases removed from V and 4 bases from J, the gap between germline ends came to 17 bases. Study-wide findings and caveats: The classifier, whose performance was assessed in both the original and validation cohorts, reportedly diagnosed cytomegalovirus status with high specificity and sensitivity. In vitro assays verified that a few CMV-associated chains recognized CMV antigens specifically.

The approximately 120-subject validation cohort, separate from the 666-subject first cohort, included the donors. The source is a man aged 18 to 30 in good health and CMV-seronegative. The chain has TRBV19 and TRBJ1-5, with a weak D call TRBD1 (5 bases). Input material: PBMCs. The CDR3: CASIQTGGTNQPQHF. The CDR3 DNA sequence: TGTGCCAGTATCCAAACCGGGGGAACGAATCAGCCCCAGCATTTT.